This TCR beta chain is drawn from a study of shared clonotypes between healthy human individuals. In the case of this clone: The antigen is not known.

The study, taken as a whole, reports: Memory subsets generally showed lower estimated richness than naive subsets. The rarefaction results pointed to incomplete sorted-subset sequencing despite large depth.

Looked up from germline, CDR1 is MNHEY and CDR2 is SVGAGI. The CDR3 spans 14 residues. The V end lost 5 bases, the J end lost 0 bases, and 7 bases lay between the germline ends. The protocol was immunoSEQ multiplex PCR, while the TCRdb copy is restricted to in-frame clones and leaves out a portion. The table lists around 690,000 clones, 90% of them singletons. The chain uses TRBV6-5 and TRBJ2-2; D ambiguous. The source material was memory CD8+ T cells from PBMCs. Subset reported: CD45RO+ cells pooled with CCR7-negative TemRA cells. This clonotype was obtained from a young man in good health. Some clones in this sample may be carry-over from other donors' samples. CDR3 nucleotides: TGTGCCAGCAGTCCTCCGTCGAACACCGGGGAGCTGTTTTTT. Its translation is CASSPPSNTGELFF.